The source of this T cell receptor beta chain is a study of blood T cell repertoires in COVID-19. Study information: PBMCs, B-cell-depleted T cells, or T cells were the source of the cDNA or gDNA that made up the material.

V lost 1 base, J lost 9 bases, and 9 bases stayed unmatched. This CDR3 contains 16 residues. From germline, CDR1 is SGHRS and CDR2 YFSETQ. Membership in each cohort depended on participant-reported clinical history. Donors in Cohort 3 who had recovered were those with two negative PCRs, healthcare professional clearance, or resolution of their symptoms. The authors' processing: Counts of nucleated cells, estimated from reference gene primer amplification, were obtained. The data were produced by immunoSEQ multiplex PCR, yet TCRdb's version contains in-frame clones alone and is incomplete. V and J calls and clone size are given by that table; D and trimming were obtained from the DNA. The sample carries roughly 250,000 clones, 90% to 95% recorded once.

The chain employs TRBV5-1 and TRBJ1-6; 8 bases map to TRBD1. The sequence was obtained from a woman younger than 30 who had recovered from COVID-19. Sequences were obtained from PBMCs or T cells enriched from blood (not recorded which). CDR3 protein: CASSLMSGTGSSPLHF. The CDR3 bases are TGCGCCAGCAGCTTGATGTCCGGGACAGGCAGTTCACCCCTCCACTTT.